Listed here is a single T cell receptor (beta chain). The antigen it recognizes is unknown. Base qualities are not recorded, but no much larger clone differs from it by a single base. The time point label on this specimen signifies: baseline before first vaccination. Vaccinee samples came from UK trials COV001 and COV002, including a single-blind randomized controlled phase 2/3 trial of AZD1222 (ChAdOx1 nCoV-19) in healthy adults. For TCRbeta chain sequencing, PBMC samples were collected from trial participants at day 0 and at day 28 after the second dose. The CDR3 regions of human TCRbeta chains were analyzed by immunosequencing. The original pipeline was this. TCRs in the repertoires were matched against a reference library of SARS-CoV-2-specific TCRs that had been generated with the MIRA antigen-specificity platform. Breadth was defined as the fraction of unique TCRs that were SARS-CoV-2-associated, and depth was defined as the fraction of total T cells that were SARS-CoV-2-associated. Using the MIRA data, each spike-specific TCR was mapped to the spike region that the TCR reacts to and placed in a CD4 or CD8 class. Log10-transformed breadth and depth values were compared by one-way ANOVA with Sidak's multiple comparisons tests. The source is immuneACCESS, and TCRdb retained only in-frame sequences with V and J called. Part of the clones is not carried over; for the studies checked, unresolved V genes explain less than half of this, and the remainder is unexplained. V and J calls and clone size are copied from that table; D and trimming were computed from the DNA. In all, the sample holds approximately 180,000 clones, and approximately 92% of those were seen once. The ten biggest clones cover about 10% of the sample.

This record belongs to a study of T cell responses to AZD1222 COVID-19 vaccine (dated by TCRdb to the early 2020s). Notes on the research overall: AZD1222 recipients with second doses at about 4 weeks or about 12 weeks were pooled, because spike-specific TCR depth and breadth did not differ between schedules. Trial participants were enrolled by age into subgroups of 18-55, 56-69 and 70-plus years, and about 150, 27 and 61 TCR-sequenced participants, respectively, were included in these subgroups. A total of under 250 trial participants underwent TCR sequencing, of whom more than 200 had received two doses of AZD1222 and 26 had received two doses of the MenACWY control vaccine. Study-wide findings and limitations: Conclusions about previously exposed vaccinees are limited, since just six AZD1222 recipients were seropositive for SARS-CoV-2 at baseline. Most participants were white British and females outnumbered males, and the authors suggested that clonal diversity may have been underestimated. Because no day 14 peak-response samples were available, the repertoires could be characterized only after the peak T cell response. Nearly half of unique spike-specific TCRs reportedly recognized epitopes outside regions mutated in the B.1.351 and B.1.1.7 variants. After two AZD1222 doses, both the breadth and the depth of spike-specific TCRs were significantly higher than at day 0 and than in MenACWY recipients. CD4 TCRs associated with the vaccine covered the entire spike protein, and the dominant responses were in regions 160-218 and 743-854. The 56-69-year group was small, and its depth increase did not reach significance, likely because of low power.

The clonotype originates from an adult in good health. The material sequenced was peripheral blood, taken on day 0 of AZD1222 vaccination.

The DNA sequence is given as TGTGCCAGCAGCGACAACTATGGCTACACCTTC. It specifies CASSDNYGYTF. The chain is encoded by TRBV9 joined to TRBJ1-2; too little of a D gene remains to name it. V is shortened by 3 bases, J by 2 bases, and the region joining them spans 2 bases. The CDR3 contains 11 residues, cysteine and phenylalanine counted. Only the CDR3 region is kept as DNA, spanning 33 bases read in frame from base 1. The germline V gene encodes CDR1 SGDLS and CDR2 YYNGEE. The full variable domain, with segments outside the CDR3 supplied by the reference TRBV9 and TRBJ1-2 proteins, appears as DSGVTQTPKHLITATGQRVTLRCSPRSGDLSVYWYQQSLDQGLQFLIQYYNGEERAKGNILERFSAQQFPDLHSELNLSSLELGDSALYFCASSDNYGYTFGSGTRLTVV.